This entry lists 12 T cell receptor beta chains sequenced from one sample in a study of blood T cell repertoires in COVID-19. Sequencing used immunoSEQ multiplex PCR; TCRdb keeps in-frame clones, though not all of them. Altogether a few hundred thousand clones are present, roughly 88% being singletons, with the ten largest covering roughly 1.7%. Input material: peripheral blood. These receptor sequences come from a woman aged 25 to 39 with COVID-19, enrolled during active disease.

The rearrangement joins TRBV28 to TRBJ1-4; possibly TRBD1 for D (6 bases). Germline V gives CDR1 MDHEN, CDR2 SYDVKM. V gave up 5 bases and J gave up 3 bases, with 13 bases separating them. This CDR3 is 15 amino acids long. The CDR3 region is CASSEGGRSNEKLFF. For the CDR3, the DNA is TGTGCCAGCAGTGAAGGGGGTCGGTCTAATGAAAAACTGTTTTTT.

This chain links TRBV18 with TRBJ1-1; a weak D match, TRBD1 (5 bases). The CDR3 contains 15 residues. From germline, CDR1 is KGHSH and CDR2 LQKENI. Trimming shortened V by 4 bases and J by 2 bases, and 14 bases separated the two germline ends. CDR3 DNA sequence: TGTGCCAGCTCACTAGTCGCGACAGACAACACTGAAGCTTTCTTT. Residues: CASSLVATDNTEAFF. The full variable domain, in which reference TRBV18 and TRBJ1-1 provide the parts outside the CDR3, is NAGVMQNPRHLVRRRGQEARLRCSPMKGHSHVYWYRQLPEEGLKFMVYLQKENIIDESGMPKERFSAEFPKEGPSILRIQQVVRGDSAAYFCASSLVATDNTEAFFGQGTRLTVV.

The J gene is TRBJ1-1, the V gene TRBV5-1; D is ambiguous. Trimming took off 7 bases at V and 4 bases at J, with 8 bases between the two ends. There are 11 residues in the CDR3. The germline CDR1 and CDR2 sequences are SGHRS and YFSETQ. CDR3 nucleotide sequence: TGCGCCAGCCGAGAGGGCACTGAAGCTTTCTTT. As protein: CASREGTEAFF.

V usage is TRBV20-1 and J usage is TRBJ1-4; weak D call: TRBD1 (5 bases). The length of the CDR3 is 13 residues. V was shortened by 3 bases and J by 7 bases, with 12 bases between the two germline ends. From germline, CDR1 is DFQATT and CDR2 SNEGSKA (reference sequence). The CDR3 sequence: CSASENQGEKLFF. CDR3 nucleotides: TGCAGTGCTAGTGAGAACCAGGGTGAAAAACTGTTTTTT.

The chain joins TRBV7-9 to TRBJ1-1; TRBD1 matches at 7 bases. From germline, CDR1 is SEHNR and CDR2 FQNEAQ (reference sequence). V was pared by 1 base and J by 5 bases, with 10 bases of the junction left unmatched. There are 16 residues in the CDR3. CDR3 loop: CASSLEWGQRQTEAFF. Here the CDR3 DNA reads TGTGCCAGCAGCTTAGAGTGGGGACAGAGACAAACTGAAGCTTTCTTT.

CDR3 loop: CASSYSEGNTEAFF. The DNA for the CDR3 is TGTGCCAGCAGTTACTCGGAGGGGAACACTGAAGCTTTCTTT. The chain has TRBV6-5 and TRBJ1-1; D uncertain. V lost 0 bases and J 1 base, leaving 6 bases between the germline ends. This CDR3 is 14 amino acids long. CDR1 and CDR2 from the germline V gene are MNHEY and SVGAGI.

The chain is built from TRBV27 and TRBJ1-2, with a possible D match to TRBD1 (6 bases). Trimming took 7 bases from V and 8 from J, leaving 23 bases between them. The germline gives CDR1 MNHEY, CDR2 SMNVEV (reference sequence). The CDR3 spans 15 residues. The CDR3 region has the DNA TGTGCCAGCAAGTTTAACAGCCAAGGGGGAGGGGGCTACACCTTC. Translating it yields CASKFNSQGGGGYTF.

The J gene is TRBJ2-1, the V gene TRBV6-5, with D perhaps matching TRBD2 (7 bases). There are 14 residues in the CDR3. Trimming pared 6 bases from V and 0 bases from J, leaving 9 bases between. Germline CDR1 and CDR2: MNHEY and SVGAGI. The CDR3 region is CASSRGASYNEQFF. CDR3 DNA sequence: TGTGCCAGCAGCCGGGGGGCCTCCTACAATGAGCAGTTCTTC.

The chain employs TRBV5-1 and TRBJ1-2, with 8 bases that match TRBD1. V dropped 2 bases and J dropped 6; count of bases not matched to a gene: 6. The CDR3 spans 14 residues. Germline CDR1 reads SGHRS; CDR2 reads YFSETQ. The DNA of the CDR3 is TGCGCCAGCAGCTTCCTCCAGGGGGCTGATGGCTACACCTTC. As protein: CASSFLQGADGYTF.

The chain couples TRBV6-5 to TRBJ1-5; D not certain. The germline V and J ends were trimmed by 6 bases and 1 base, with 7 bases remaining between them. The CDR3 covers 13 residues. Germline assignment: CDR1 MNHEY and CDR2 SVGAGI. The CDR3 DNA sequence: TGTGCCAGCAGCCTCAGAAGCAATCAGCCCCAGCATTTT. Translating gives CASSLRSNQPQHF.

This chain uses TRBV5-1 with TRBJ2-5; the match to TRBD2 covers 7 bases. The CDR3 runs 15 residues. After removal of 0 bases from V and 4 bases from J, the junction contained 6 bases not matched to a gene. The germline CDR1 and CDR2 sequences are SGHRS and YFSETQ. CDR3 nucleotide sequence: TGCGCCAGCAGCTTGGCTCGGGGGAGGGCAGAGACCCAGTACTTC. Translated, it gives CASSLARGRAETQYF.

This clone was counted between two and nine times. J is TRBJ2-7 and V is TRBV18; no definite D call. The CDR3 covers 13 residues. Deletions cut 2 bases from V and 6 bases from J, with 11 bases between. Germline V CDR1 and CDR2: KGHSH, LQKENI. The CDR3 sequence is CASSPAAAVEQYF. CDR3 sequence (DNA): TGTGCCAGCTCACCAGCCGCGGCGGTCGAGCAGTACTTC.